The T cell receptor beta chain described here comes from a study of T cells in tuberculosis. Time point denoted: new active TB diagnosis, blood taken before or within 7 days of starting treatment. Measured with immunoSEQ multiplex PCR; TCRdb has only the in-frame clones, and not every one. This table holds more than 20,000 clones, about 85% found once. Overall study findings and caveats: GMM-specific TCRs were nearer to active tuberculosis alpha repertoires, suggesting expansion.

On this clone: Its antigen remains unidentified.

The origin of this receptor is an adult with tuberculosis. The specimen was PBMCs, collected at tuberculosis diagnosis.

The CDR3 DNA follows: TGCGCCAGCAGCCTCGGGGGGCACGGGGAAGAGACCCAGTACTTC. Its translation is CASSLGGHGEETQYF. The rearrangement joins TRBV4-1 to TRBJ2-5; possibly TRBD2 for D (7 bases). Trimming cost V 4 bases and J 3 bases, with 15 bases left between them. The CDR3 is made up of 15 amino acids. CDR1 and CDR2 (germline): MGHRA, YSYEKL.